This T cell receptor beta chain was captured in a study of glioma-infiltrating T cells. In regard to this clonotype: With a much larger clone just one base away, this may be a read error.

The iRepertoire nested amplicon-rescue multiplex PCR amplified TCR alpha and beta CDR3s from RNA. TCRdb analysed the multiplex PCR reads with MiXCR anew, one entry per CDR3 protein. The table lists 300,000 to 450,000 distinct CDR3 sequences, 41% of them singletons. The CDR3 contains 14 residues. Germline values: CDR1 MNHEY, CDR2 SMNVEV (reference sequence). The chain employs TRBV27 and TRBJ2-1; D ambiguous. This clonotype originated in a human donor with low-grade glioma or glioblastoma, undergoing nonglioma brain surgery, or in good health (not recorded which). Material: glioma tissue, nonneoplastic brain tissue, or PBMCs (not recorded which). The CDR3 reads CASSLSAIYNEKFF. CDR3 DNA sequence: TGTGCCAGCAGTTTATCGGCTATCTACAATGAGAAGTTCTTC.